This T cell receptor (beta chain) was found in a study of T-cell reconstitution after alpha-beta-depleted transplantation in children. Preparation of the TCRbeta library was carried out with unique molecular identifiers. From the PCR reads, TCRdb called clonotypes with MiXCR, one entry per CDR3 protein. Here the sample spans 240,000 or so distinct CDR3 sequences, 9.5% to 15% being singletons. This CDR3 comprises 12 residues. The germline V gene encodes CDR1 SEHNR and CDR2 FQNEAQ (reference sequence). Of note for this clonotype: Relative to the germline gene, one junction end is altered; a read error may explain this.

The V and J genes are TRBV7-9 and TRBJ2-5; D uncertain. This clonotype originated in a human donor who donated a stem cell graft to a child with acute lymphoblastic leukemia. Source: PBMCs from the stem cell graft donor, taken from the stem cell graft. In DNA, the CDR3 is TGTGCCGGCAGCTTAGTAGGGGAGACCCAGTACTTC. It translates to CAGSLVGETQYF.